The entry below describes one T cell receptor beta chain. The PCR made use of 60 Vbeta and 13 Jbeta primers. Profiling relied on immunoSEQ multiplex PCR, and the TCRdb table lists in-frame clones only, not all of them. This table has approximately 110,000 clones, 70% appearing once. The source of the sample is a study of cytomegalovirus exposure and HLA in healthy donors. This CDR3 is built from 12 residues. Trimming shortened V by 1 base and J by 5 bases, and 6 bases separated the two germline ends. The V gene's germline CDR1 is SEHNR and CDR2 FQNEAQ (reference sequence). The sample taken for sequencing was PBMCs. The receptor's source is a middle-aged man in good health and CMV-seropositive. The chain is built from TRBV7-9 and TRBJ2-7, with D unresolved. The CDR3 DNA follows: TGTGCCAGCAGCTTAGACCGGGACGAGCAGTACTTC. Residues: CASSLDRDEQYF.